This T cell receptor (beta chain) was captured by sequencing in a study of blood T cells in healthy people across ages. This clonotype was seen more than once but under ten times. Its antigen is unknown. A read error may account for a junction end that differs from germline. Together with a sample-barcoded 5' primer, a J-beta primer mix was included in a second PCR lasting about 7 to 11 cycles. Each of the samples gave a minimum of 2.5 million paired-end reads that contained CDR3. TCRdb independently ran MiXCR on the 5' RACE reads; one entry per CDR3 protein. The top ten clones hold over 9% of a sample with roughly 1,500,000 distinct CDR3 sequences, about 31% of them seen once. Overall study findings and caveats: What prevented conclusive comparison of naive and antigen-experienced cells was that PBMCs were unsorted. Measured against age, TCR beta diversity per million T cells decreased in a roughly linear manner.

The specimen sequenced was blood. This receptor was taken from a woman in her twenties or thirties in good health.

The CDR3: CGARGDPSGAQYF. DNA for the CDR3: TGCGGTGCTAGAGGGGACCCGAGTGGGGCCCAGTACTTC. This sequence joins TRBV20-1 and TRBJ2-5; either TRBD1 or TRBD2 may supply D (5 bases each). CDR3 length: 13 amino acids. Germline V gene data show CDR1 as DFQATT and CDR2 as SNEGSKA (reference sequence).